This T cell receptor (beta chain) is from a study of control samples from healthy donors and cancer patients. Profiling relied on immunoSEQ multiplex PCR, and the TCRdb table lists in-frame clones only, not all of them. The repertoire holds 90,000 or so clones, 85% to 90% seen once, with 1.3% in the top ten. This clone has a handful of counts. The source of this sequence is a woman aged 45-65 years in good health. The sequenced sample was blood.

CDR3 sequence reads: CASSLNRRTEAFF. CDR3 nucleotide sequence: TGTGCCAGCAGCTTAAACAGGAGAACTGAAGCTTTCTTT. This chain uses TRBV11-3 with TRBJ1-1, with D possibly matching TRBD1 (5 bases). V was cut by 2 bases and J by 5 bases, with 9 bases left in between. The germline V gene has CDR1 SGHNT and CDR2 YENEEA. The CDR3 extends over 13 amino acids.